The entry below gives a single TCR beta chain sequence along with its context. What it binds is unknown. PCR primers comprised 60 Vbeta and 13 Jbeta primers. Profiling relied on immunoSEQ multiplex PCR, and the TCRdb table lists in-frame clones only, not all of them. The data show approximately 200,000 clones, with 79% seen just once and 3.5% to 5% held by the top ten. This record belongs to a study of cytomegalovirus exposure and HLA in healthy donors. Regarding the study as a whole: Some V segments, TRBV6-2 and TRBV6-3 among them, were indistinguishable and were therefore excluded.

All the people who gave samples were healthy bone marrow donors. Germline CDR1 reads MNHEY; CDR2 reads SVGAGI. Trimming cost V 6 bases and J 0 bases, with 11 bases left between them. The CDR3 runs to 14 residues. The TCR was taken from a woman in her twenties or thirties in good health and CMV-seropositive. The chain combines TRBV6-5 with TRBJ1-1; D ambiguous. Sequencing input: PBMCs. CDR3 residues: CASSRTSVNTEAFF. CDR3 DNA: TGTGCCAGCAGCCGGACTTCAGTGAACACTGAAGCTTTCTTT.